This TCR beta chain was observed in a study of cytomegalovirus exposure and HLA in healthy donors (dated by TCRdb to about 2017). Study-level background: An earlier analysis of a few hundred of the donors reported 276 Gb of sequence data and 95 million to 120 million unique TCR beta sequences obtained from about 179 million T cells. About 330 gigabases of sequencing data and around 85 million unique TCR sequences made up an early release that covered nearly 650 HLA-typed donors. Among the 398 genotyped donors, approximately 81% belonged to the genetic ancestry cluster associated with self-reported Caucasian donors. The aim of the study was to test whether cataloging public T cell receptors could identify signatures of past pathogen exposure. The T cell repertoires of some 670 subjects were profiled by immunosequencing and related to cytomegalovirus serostatus. A separate validation cohort of roughly 130 different subjects was used in addition to the 666-subject first cohort. To predict cytomegalovirus infection status, the study combined high-throughput TCR immunosequencing, statistical association of individual TCRs with disease status, and machine learning. A later analysis re-analyzed previously published TCR beta repertoires from hundreds of donors and added high-resolution HLA genotyping to study TCR occurrence patterns. Rather than using new phenotypic data, the later analysis identified candidate immune exposures from TCR beta sequences and from how often those sequences occurred across donors. An earlier analysis of about 620 of the donors applied high-throughput TCR beta sequencing to assess whether each TCR beta V gene segment acted as functional or pseudogenic. Donor age, sex, ethnicity and CMV serostatus were compiled together with the repertoire data. A later genetic analysis took genome-wide SNP genotypes for about three fifths of the 666 donors and used that subset as a discovery cohort. All discovery cohort repertoires had been generated using a single sequencing platform. Both class I and class II loci were covered by HLA typing, at four-digit resolution. Typing coverage differed by locus: A, B, C, DRB1 and DQB1 were typed in roughly 629-630 donors, DQA1 in 500 to 550, DPA1 in 600 to 610, and DPB1 in 400 to 490. About five DR-DQ haplotypes were handled as single units for association and clustering because linkage in the cohort was strong. Across 300 to 500 genotyped donors of the cohort, an average of roughly 230,000 unique TCR beta nucleotide sequences per donor were sequenced, and 15% to 20% of those sequences were non-productive.

On the study overall, not on this receptor specifically: A cluster of highly shared sequence variants was judged likely to represent a technical artifact of the sequencing pipeline. Because counts were too low, roughly 18 rarely observed V segments, including chromosome 9 orphons, were left out of the earlier analysis of some 640 of the donors. HLA typing was unavailable for some donors at each locus, so association tests used only the typed subset. The presence/absence analyses assumed that sequencing depth was roughly uniform across donors, and that assumption may not be true. The study listed 150 to 200 TCR beta chains as associated with cytomegalovirus. In a later analysis, the rate of TCR association differed among HLA loci, with DRB1 alleles having the most associated TCRs and HLA-C alleles having the fewest. A further reported finding was that TCR beta sequences accurately predicted the HLA-A and HLA-B alleles for most subjects in the first cohort. According to the authors, the approach could potentially be generalized to other disease states and immunological phenotypes. In a later genetic analysis, a missense DCLRE1C variant was associated with V-gene and J-gene trimming of TCR beta chains, and the association was replicated in an independent cohort. Strong co-occurrence of HLA alleles, especially DR and DQ, made assigning TCR associations to individual alleles difficult. The classifier was reported to diagnose cytomegalovirus status with high specificity and sensitivity in both the original and validation cohorts. Correlated functional status among segregating V segments might be attributable to linkage disequilibrium, but an unknown experimental factor could not be ruled out. Most CMV-associated TCR beta chains appeared to be HLA-restricted in a later analysis, and the HLA associations seemed to be driven largely by CMV exposure. While some public TCRs were present in many individuals, most TCR sequences turned up only very rarely across donors. A later analysis associated 17,000 or so TCR beta sequences with specific HLA alleles at a false discovery rate of 0.05. In an earlier analysis of 587 of the donors, most TCR beta V segments were observed in productive rearrangements about 87% or about 30% of the time, broadly matching IMGT annotations. According to a later genetic analysis, donors in an Asian-associated ancestry cluster had fewer N-insertions in productive TCRs than the roughly 700-donor mean. Because the 87-base-pair reads could not distinguish some IMGT-functional V segments, including TRBV6-2 and TRBV6-3, those segments were excluded. A later analysis found that HLA-associated TCR beta chains were more clonally expanded and had lower generation probabilities than equally common non-associated chains. According to a later analysis, parvovirus B19, influenza, CMV and Epstein-Barr virus appeared linked to several top co-occurrence clusters. In vitro tests confirmed that three of the cytomegalovirus-associated TCR beta chains recognize cytomegalovirus antigens. Immune exposure information for the cohort was limited to CMV serostatus. This cohort had only TCR beta chains sequenced, and the lack of alpha or paired-chain data limited which features could be detected.

At the junction V is shortened by 3 bases and J by 7 bases, with 10 bases in between. From the cysteine through the phenylalanine, the CDR3 covers 13 amino acids. The entry retains the CDR3 DNA only, 39 bases that are in frame from base 1. Reading the germline V gene gives CDR1 SGHAT and CDR2 FQNNGV. As regards this clone: Its antigen remains unidentified. Base qualities were left out, and no much larger clone turns up one base away.

Preparation of the library involved the immunoSEQ multiplex PCR assay. For the multiplex PCR, a mixture combining 60 forward primers for TCR Vbeta segments and 13 reverse primers for TCR Jbeta segments was used. A multiplex PCR assay on genomic DNA amplified the CDR3 region of rearranged TCR beta genes. The amplified TCR beta libraries were sequenced on the Illumina HiSeq System as 87-base-pair reads. The study's processing was this. A later analysis tallied roughly 80 million unique TCR beta chains across the 650 to 750 repertoires, and roughly 11 million of those chains were shared by two or more donors. Raw reads were error-corrected and collapsed into unique sequences by a nearest-neighbor algorithm in which closely related sequences were merged to remove PCR and sequencing errors. Alignment of CDR3 sequences to IMGT reference sequences was used to assign V, D and J gene segments. Each retained sequence needed at least a six-nucleotide match to both a V gene segment and a J gene segment. A rearrangement counted as productive if the CDR3 had no stop codons and remained in frame with V and J, and every other rearrangement counted as non-productive. Following IMGT convention, CDR3 was defined as the stretch from the second conserved V-encoded cysteine up to the conserved J-encoded phenylalanine. The earlier analysis of some 600 of the donors excluded sequences that lacked an unambiguous match to a single V gene segment. An earlier analysis of a few hundred of the donors called V segments functional above 56.7% productive rearrangements and segregating when the between-donor standard deviation exceeded 5%. A statistical classification framework was built to diagnose cytomegalovirus status from the catalog of TCR beta chain sequences. In a later analysis, TCR nucleotide sequences were compared against IMGT/GENE-DB human TR gene sequences so that V and J genes could be assigned. The TCRdist pipeline was used in a later analysis to assign CDR3 sequences and most-parsimonious VDJ recombination scenarios. In a later analysis, each TCR beta chain was defined by its CDR3 amino acid sequence together with its V-gene family, and reads lacking a unique V-gene family were excluded. As a way to deal with suspected cross-contamination and a sequencing artifact, a later analysis dropped 450 to 600 nucleotide sequences that were highly shared and had low generation probability. In a later analysis, a clonal expansion index for each public chain was calculated from normalized within-repertoire ranks of inferred template counts. Generation probabilities in a later analysis came from a VDJ recombination model fitted to out-of-frame rearrangements, and those results were checked against IGoR. In a later analysis, TCR-TCR, TCR-HLA and TCR-CMV co-occurrence was scored with hypergeometric tests, and a repertoire-size bias correction was applied to TCR pairs. False discovery rates were estimated in a later analysis by permuting HLA or CMV assignments 20 times. In a later analysis, co-occurring TCRs were grouped using DBSCAN, and TCRdist sequence similarity was added for clustering within HLA-allele-positive subsets. Repertoires with fewer than 30,000 or more than 120,000 public chains were left out of co-occurrence clustering, as were five repertoires with anomalous nucleotide sharing. TCRdb took over this immuneACCESS table, retaining in-frame rearrangements with V and J assigned. Such tables are incomplete; in checked studies, under half of the missing clones stem from an unresolved V gene, and the remainder is unexplained. V and J calls and clone size are as listed in that table; D and trimming were resolved from the DNA. This sample lists about 52,000 clones; approximately 70% were detected once. Of the sample, about 3% is held by the ten largest clones.

The cohort comprised fewer than 700 healthy bone marrow donors. At the time of sampling, every cohort member was nominally healthy, though immune exposures that went unrecorded were likely present. The donor tested CMV seronegative, placing the donor among the roughly 400 seronegative members of the cohort. A peripheral blood sample was provided by each donor, and peripheral blood mononuclear cells were used for TCR beta sequencing. Genomic DNA was extracted from the blood cell samples with the Qiagen DNeasy Blood Extraction Kit. The sequence was collected from a man aged 18 to 35 in good health and CMV-seronegative. The chain links TRBV11-2 with TRBJ1-5; no D gene call is confident. The material sequenced was PBMCs. The CDR3 reads CASSLTSGQPQHF. In nucleotide form, the sequence is TGTGCCAGCAGCTTGACATCGGGACAGCCCCAGCATTTT. With the rest looked up from the reference TRBV11-2 and TRBJ1-5 genes rather than sequenced, the full variable domain is EAGVAQSPRYKIIEKRQSVAFWCNPISGHATLYWYQQILGQGPKLLIQFQNNGVVDDSQLPKDRFSAERLKGVDSTLKIQPAKLEDSAVYLCASSLTSGQPQHFGDGTRLSIL.